The clone carrying this T cell receptor beta chain has ten or more counts. This sample stems from a study of T cells after yellow fever vaccination. A 5'RACE template-switching step, the method used to make TCR cDNA, added a universal primer site and UMIs. TCRdb independently ran MiXCR on the 5' RACE reads; one entry per CDR3 protein. The sample consists of roughly 150,000 distinct CDR3 sequences, 5.5% to 7.5% of them appearing once. The V and J ends lost 2 bases and 5 bases respectively, with 28 bases between them. The CDR3 is made up of 20 amino acids. Sequenced here: CD4+ T cells sorted from PBMCs, sampled around 5 days after the first yellow fever vaccination. The TCR comes from a young man who received the YFV17D yellow fever vaccine. The chain links TRBV12-3 or TRBV12-4 to TRBJ2-1, with D perhaps TRBD1 (6 bases). CDR3 residues: CASSLRFPKSGGLIDNEQFF. As DNA, the CDR3 is TGTGCCAGCAGTTTACGATTCCCTAAGTCTGGGGGCCTCATCGACAATGAGCAGTTCTTC.